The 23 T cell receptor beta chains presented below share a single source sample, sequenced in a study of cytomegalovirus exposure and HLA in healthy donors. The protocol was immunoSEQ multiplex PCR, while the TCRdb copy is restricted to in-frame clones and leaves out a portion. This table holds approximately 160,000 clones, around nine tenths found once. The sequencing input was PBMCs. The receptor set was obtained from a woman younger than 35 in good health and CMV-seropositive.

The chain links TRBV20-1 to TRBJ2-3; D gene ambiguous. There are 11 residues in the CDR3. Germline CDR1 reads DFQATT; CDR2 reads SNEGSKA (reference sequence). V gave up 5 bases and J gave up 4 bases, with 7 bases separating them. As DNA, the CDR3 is TGCAGTGCTGAGTTGGCAGATACGCAGTATTTT. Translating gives CSAELADTQYF.

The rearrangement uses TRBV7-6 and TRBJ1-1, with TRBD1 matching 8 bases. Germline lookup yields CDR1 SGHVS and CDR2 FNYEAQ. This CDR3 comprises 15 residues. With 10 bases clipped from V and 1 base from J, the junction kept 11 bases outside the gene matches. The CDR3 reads CATGGQGKANTEAFF. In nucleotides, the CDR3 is TGTGCCACAGGAGGACAGGGCAAGGCGAACACTGAAGCTTTCTTT.

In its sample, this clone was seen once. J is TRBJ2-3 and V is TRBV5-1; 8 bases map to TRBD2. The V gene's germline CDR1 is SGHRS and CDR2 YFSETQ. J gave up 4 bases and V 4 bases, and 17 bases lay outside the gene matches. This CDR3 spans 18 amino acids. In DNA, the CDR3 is TGCGCCAGCAGCGCGTATCCCAATAGGGGACTAGGTGCAGATACGCAGTATTTT. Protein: CASSAYPNRGLGADTQYF.

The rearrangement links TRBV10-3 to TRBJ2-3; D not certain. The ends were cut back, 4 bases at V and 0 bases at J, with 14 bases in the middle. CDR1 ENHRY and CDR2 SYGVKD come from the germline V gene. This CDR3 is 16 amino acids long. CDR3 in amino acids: CAISGPGITSTDTQYF. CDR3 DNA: TGTGCCATCAGTGGGCCAGGAATTACTAGCACAGATACGCAGTATTTT.

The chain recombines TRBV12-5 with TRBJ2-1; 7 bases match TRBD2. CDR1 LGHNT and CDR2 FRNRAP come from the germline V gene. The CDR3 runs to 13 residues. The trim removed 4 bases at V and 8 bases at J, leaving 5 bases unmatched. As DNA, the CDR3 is TGTGCTAGTGGTTCGGTAGCGGGTTATGAGCAGTTCTTC. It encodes CASGSVAGYEQFF.

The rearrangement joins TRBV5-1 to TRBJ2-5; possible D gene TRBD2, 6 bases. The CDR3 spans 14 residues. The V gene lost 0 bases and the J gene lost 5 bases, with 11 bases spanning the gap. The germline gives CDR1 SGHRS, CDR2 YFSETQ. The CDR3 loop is CASSLEEGPETQYF. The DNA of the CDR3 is TGCGCCAGCAGCTTGGAGGAGGGTCCCGAGACCCAGTACTTC.

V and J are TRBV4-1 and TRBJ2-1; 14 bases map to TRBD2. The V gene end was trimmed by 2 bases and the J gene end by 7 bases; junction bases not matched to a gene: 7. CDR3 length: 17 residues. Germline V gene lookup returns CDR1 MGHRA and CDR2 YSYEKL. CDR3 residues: CASSQYSGTSGSNEQFF. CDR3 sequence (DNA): TGCGCCAGCAGCCAATATTCCGGGACTAGCGGGAGTAATGAGCAGTTCTTC.

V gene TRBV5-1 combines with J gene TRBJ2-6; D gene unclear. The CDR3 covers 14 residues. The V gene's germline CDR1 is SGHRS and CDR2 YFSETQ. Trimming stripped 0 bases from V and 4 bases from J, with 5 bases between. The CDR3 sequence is CASSLAVGANVLTF. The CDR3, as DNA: TGCGCCAGCAGCTTGGCTGTGGGGGCCAACGTCCTGACTTTC.

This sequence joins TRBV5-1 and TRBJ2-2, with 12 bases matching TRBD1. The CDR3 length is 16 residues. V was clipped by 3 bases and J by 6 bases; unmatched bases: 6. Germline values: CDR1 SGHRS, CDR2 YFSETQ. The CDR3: CASSSGTGGESGELFF. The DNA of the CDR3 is TGCGCCAGCAGCTCAGGGACAGGGGGCGAATCCGGGGAGCTGTTTTTT.

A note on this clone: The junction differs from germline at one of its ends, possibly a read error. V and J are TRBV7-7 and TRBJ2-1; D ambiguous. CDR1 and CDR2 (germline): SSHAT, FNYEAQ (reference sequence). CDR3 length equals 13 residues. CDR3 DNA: TGTGCTAGCAGCCCTACTCGCTACAATGAGCAGTTCTTC. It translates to CASSPTRYNEQFF.

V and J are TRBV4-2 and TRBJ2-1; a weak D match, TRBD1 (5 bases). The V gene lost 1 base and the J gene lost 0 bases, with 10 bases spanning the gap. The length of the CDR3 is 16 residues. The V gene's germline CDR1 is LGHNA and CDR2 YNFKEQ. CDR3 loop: CASSQAGSSSYNEQFF. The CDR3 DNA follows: TGTGCCAGCAGCCAAGCAGGGTCGAGCTCCTACAATGAGCAGTTCTTC.

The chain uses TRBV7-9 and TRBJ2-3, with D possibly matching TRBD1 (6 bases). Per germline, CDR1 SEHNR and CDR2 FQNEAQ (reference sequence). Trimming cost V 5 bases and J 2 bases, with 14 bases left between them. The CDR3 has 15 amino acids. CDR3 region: CASSPDQGLTDTQYF. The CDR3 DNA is TGTGCCAGCAGCCCAGACCAGGGGCTCACAGATACGCAGTATTTT.

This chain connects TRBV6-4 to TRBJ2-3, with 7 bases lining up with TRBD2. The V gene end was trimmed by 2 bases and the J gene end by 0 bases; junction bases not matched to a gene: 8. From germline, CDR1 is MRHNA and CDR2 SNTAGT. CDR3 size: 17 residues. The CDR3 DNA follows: TGTGCCAGCAGTGACCCGTCAGGAGCGGGAAGCACAGATACGCAGTATTTT. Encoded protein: CASSDPSGAGSTDTQYF.

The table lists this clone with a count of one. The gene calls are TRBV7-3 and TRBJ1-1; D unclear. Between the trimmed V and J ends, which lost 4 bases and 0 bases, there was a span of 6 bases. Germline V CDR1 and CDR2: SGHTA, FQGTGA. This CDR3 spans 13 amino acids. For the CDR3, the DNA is TGTGCCAGCAGCTCTCAGGTGAACACTGAAGCTTTCTTT. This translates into CASSSQVNTEAFF.

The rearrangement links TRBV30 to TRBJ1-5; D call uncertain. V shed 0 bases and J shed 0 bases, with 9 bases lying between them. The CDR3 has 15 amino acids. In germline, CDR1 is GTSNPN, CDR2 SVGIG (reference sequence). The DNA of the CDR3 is TGTGCCTGGAGTGTAGCAACAGTTAGCAATCAGCCCCAGCATTTT. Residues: CAWSVATVSNQPQHF.

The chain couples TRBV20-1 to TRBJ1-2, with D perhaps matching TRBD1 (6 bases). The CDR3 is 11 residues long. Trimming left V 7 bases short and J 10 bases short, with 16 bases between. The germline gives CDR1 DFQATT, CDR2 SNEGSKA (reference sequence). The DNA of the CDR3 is TGCAGTGTTGTAGGACAGAAATTCTACACCTTC. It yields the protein CSVVGQKFYTF.

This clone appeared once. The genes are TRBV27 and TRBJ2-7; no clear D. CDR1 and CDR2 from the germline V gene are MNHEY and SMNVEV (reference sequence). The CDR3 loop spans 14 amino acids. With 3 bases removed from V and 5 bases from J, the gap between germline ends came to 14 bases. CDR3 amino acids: CASSFMIGGDEQYF. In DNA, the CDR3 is TGTGCCAGCAGTTTTATGATCGGCGGTGACGAGCAGTACTTC.

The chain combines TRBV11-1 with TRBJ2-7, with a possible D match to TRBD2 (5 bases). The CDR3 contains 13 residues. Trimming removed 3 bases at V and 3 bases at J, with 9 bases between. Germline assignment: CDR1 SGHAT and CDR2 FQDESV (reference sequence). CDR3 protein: CASSFAGNYEQYF. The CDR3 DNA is TGTGCCAGCAGCTTCGCGGGCAACTACGAGCAGTACTTC.

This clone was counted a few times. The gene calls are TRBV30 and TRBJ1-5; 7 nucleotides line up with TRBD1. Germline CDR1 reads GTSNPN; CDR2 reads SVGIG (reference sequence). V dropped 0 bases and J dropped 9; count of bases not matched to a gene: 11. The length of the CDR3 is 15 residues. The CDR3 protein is CAWSVQGQAPRPQHF. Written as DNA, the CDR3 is TGTGCCTGGAGTGTACAAGGACAGGCTCCAAGGCCCCAGCATTTT.

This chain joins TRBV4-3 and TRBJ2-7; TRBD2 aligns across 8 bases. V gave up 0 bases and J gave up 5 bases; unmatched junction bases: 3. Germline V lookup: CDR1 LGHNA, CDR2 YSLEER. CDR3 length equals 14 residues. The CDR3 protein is CASSQDGLADEQYF. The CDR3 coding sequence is TGCGCCAGCAGCCAAGATGGACTAGCTGACGAGCAGTACTTC.

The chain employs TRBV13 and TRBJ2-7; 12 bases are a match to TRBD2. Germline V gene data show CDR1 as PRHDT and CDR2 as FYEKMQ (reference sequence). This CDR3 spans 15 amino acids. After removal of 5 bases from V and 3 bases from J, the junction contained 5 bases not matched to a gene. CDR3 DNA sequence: TGTGCCAGCAGCGCCCGACTAGCGGGAGACTACGAGCAGTACTTC. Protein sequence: CASSARLAGDYEQYF. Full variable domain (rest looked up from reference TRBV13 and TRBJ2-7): AAGVIQSPRHLIKEKRETATLKCYPIPRHDTVYWYQQGPGQDPQFLISFYEKMQSDKGSIPDRFSAQQFSDYHSELNMSSLELGDSALYFCASSARLAGDYEQYFGPGTRLTVT.

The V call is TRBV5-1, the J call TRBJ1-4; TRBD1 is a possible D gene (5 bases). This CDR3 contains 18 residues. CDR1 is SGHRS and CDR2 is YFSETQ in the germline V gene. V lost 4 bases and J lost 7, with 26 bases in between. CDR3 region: CASSPPPGGGVISEKLFF. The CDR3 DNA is TGCGCCAGCAGCCCACCCCCGGGCGGGGGAGTTATATCTGAAAAACTGTTTTTT.

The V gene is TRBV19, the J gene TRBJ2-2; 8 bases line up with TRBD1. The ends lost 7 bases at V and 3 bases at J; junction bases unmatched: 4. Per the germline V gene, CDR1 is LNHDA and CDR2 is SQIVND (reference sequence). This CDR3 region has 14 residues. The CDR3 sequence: CASTETGDTGELFF. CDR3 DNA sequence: TGTGCCAGTACTGAGACAGGGGACACCGGGGAGCTGTTTTTT.